This T cell receptor (beta chain) derives from a study of cytomegalovirus exposure and HLA in healthy donors. Notes on the study in general: Presence/absence comparisons presumed near-even sequencing depth among donors.

The PCR was carried out with 60 Vbeta primers and 13 Jbeta primers. The method was immunoSEQ multiplex PCR; TCRdb's version includes in-frame clones alone and lacks a portion of them. This sample has 150,000 to 200,000 clones, with roughly 72% found just once. To note about this clone: Its target is not known.

This CDR3 has 14 residues. Trimming left V 8 bases short and J 1 base short, with 12 bases between. CDR1 MGHDK and CDR2 SYGVNS come from the germline V gene. The chain is built from TRBV25-1 and TRBJ2-1; possible D gene TRBD2, 7 bases. Sequenced input: PBMCs. The sequence derives from a man aged 25 to 40 in good health and CMV-seronegative. CDR3 bases: TGTGCCAGCTTAAGGGGGGGATCCTACAATGAGCAGTTCTTC. Encoded protein: CASLRGGSYNEQFF.